The sequence of this T cell receptor (beta chain) was determined in a study of T cell responses to AZD1222 COVID-19 vaccine. Study-level results: The CD4 TCRs associated with vaccination extended across spike and predominated at 160-218 and 743-854.

Comment on this clone: Its antigen is as yet unknown.

Generated by immunoSEQ multiplex PCR, the TCRdb table keeps only in-frame clones and is missing some. The repertoire holds about 130,000 clones, with 92% as singletons. The CDR3 length is 14 residues. The germline V gene has CDR1 SGHTA and CDR2 FQGNSA. With 5 bases clipped from V and 10 bases from J, the junction kept 8 bases outside the gene matches. V usage is TRBV7-2 and J usage is TRBJ1-6; 7 bases map to TRBD1. The sequence was collected from an adult in good health. The starting material was peripheral blood, obtained on day 0 of AZD1222 vaccination. CDR3 protein: CASSQDRVGSPLHF. The CDR3, as DNA: TGTGCCAGCAGCCAAGACAGGGTTGGATCACCCCTCCACTTT.